This record covers a single TCR beta chain. The sample comes from a study of blood T cell repertoires in COVID-19. Whole-study context: Some COVID-19 samples were acute and others convalescent; all came from the United States, Italy and Spain. The analysed material was cDNA or gDNA that came from T cells, B-cell-depleted T cells, or PBMCs.

V was pared by 7 bases and J by 2 bases, with 11 bases between. Germline lookup yields CDR1 MNHEY and CDR2 SVGAGI. CDR3 size: 13 residues. Here immunoSEQ multiplex PCR was the method, and the copy in TCRdb shows in-frame clones only, minus some. The sample records about 85,000 clones, around nine tenths being singletons. Input material: peripheral blood. The chain is built from TRBV6-5 and TRBJ1-2, with D hard to call. The sequence was obtained from a man in his fifties or sixties with acute or convalescent COVID-19. The CDR3 nucleotides read TGTGCCAGCAATTCCGGGGAAAACTATGGCTACACCTTC. Protein product: CASNSGENYGYTF.